The next 10 T cell receptor beta chains were all read from a single sample in a study of shared clonotypes between healthy human individuals. CD45RO-negative, CCR7-selected cells formed the naive CD8 fraction, which excluded terminally differentiated effector memory CD45RA+ cells. Libraries were prepared by immunoSEQ multiplex PCR; TCRdb keeps only in-frame clonotypes and omits some of them. The repertoire holds about 2 million clones, approximately 95% seen once, with about 1.1% in the top ten. Specimen: naive CD8+ T cells sorted from blood. The origin of the receptors is a man between 18 and 29 years old in good health.

This clone was counted once. This sequence joins TRBV6-5 and TRBJ2-1; TRBD2 matches at 12 bases. The germline CDR1 and CDR2 sequences are MNHEY and SVGAGI. V trimming: 4 bases; J trimming: 8 bases; junction bases outside the gene matches: 6. The CDR3 is 15 residues long. The CDR3 here is CASSSPSGGVDEQFF. Written as DNA, the CDR3 is TGTGCCAGCAGTTCTCCTAGCGGGGGGGTCGATGAGCAGTTCTTC.

A single count supports this clone. J is TRBJ1-5 and V is TRBV21-1; no DNA check was done on the table's D call, TRBD1. TRBV21-1 is a pseudogene. CDR3 length equals 18 residues. In DNA form, the CDR3 reads TGTGCCAGCAGCAAAAGGTCACAGGGCGTAGGTGTAAGTCAGCCCCAGCATTTT. This translates into CASSKRSQGVGVSQPQHF.

Comments on this clone: Other DNA sequences from this sample encode an identical CDR3 as well. The CDR3 is CASRWTGSYEQYF. The CDR3 DNA reads as TGTGCCAGCAGATGGACAGGCTCCTACGAGCAGTACTTC. The chain joins TRBV6-5 to TRBJ2-7; 7 bases fit TRBD1. After removal of 6 bases from V and 0 bases from J, the junction contained 2 bases not matched to a gene. The germline V gene has CDR1 MNHEY and CDR2 SVGAGI. There are 13 residues in the CDR3.

The chain combines TRBV4-3 with TRBJ2-7; D is possibly TRBD2 (6 bases). The CDR3 is 16 amino acids. V gave up 0 bases and J gave up 5 bases, with 17 bases separating them. From germline, CDR1 is LGHNA and CDR2 YSLEER. This CDR3 reads CASSQDAPAGSDEQYF. The CDR3 DNA sequence: TGCGCCAGCAGCCAAGATGCCCCTGCCGGGAGTGACGAGCAGTACTTC.

The V call is TRBV6-5, the J call TRBJ2-5; TRBD1 is a possible D gene (5 bases). Trimming cost V 6 bases and J 1 base, with 9 bases left between them. This CDR3 has 13 amino acids. Germline CDR1 is MNHEY and CDR2 is SVGAGI. The CDR3 here is CASSQGVQETQYF. In DNA, the CDR3 is TGTGCCAGCAGCCAAGGGGTCCAAGAGACCCAGTACTTC.

This chain joins TRBV5-6 and TRBJ2-3; D uncertain. The CDR3 contains 14 residues. Germline V gene sequence: CDR1 SGHDT, CDR2 YYEEEE. V lost 2 bases, J lost 0 bases, and 7 bases lay in between. This CDR3 is CASSFFTSTDTQYF. The CDR3 nucleotides are TGTGCCAGCAGCTTCTTTACTAGCACAGATACGCAGTATTTT.

The chain links TRBV4-3 to TRBJ2-1; the D gene is possibly TRBD1 (6 bases). CDR3 size: 14 residues. Germline V gene lookup returns CDR1 LGHNA and CDR2 YSLEER. V lost 0 bases and J lost 6, with 9 bases in between. The CDR3 reads CASSQDGGPNEQFF. CDR3 bases: TGCGCCAGCAGCCAAGATGGGGGCCCCAATGAGCAGTTCTTC.

The J gene is TRBJ1-2, the V gene TRBV4-2, with D tentatively TRBD1 (5 bases). This CDR3 region has 14 residues. Per the germline V gene, CDR1 is LGHNA and CDR2 is YNFKEQ. V shed 2 bases and J shed 6 bases, with 13 bases lying between them. The CDR3 DNA is TGTGCCAGCAGCCAATTGGGGGAAAGGGATGGCTACACCTTC. It specifies CASSQLGERDGYTF.

The gene calls are TRBV19 and TRBJ1-2; weak D call: TRBD1 (5 bases). This CDR3 has 13 amino acids. Trimming cost V 6 bases and J 7 bases, with 15 bases left between them. Germline V CDR1 and CDR2: LNHDA, SQIVND (reference sequence). The CDR3 nucleotides are TGTGCCAGTAGCCCAACGGGGGGATTTGGCTACACCTTC. It encodes CASSPTGGFGYTF.

The gene calls are TRBV7-9 and TRBJ2-7, with 7 bases identical to TRBD1. Germline V gives CDR1 SEHNR, CDR2 FQNEAQ (reference sequence). Trimming at V came to 3 bases and at J to 3 bases, leaving 2 bases not matched to a gene. This CDR3 is built from 13 residues. For the CDR3, the DNA is TGTGCCAGCAGCTTGGGACAGCACTACGAGCAGTACTTC. Its protein product is CASSLGQHYEQYF.